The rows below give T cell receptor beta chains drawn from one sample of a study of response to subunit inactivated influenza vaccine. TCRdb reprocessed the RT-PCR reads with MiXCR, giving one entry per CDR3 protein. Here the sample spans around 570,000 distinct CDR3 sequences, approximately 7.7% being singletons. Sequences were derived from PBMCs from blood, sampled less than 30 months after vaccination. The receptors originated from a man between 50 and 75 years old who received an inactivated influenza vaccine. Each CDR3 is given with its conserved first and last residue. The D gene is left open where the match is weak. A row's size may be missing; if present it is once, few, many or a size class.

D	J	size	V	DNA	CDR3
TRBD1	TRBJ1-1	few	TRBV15	TGTGCCACCAGCAGAGAATTTCTGACGGGACAGGGGGACCAAGCTTTCTTT	CATSREFLTGQGDQAFF
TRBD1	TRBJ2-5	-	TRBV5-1	TGCGCCAGCAGCTTGGAGGCAACAGGGGGCGTACAGACCCAGTACTTC	CASSLEATGGVQTQYF
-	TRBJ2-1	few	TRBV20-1	TGCAGTGCCCTAATTCAGGGTGAGCAGTTCTTC	CSALIQGEQFF
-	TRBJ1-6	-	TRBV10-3	TGTGCCATCAGTGATCCGGGTAGCAATTCACCCCTCCACTTT	CAISDPGSNSPLHF
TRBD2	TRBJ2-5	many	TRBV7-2	TGTGCCAGCAGCTCTGGACTAGTCTCAGAGACCCAGTACTTC	CASSSGLVSETQYF
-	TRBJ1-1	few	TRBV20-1	TGCAGTGCCAAGGAGGCGGGGGAGAACACTGAAGCTTTCTTT	CSAKEAGENTEAFF
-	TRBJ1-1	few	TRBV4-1	TGCGCCAGCAGCCAAGATACTCGACAGATTCTATCTGAAGCTTTCTTT	CASSQDTRQILSEAFF
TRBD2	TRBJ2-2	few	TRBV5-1	TGCGCCAGCAGCTTCGGGAGGGCGGCCACCGGGGAGCTGTTTTTT	CASSFGRAATGELFF
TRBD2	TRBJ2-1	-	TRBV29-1	TGCAGCGTTGGGGGAAGCGGGAGGGACTACAATGAGCAGTTCTTC	CSVGGSGRDYNEQFF
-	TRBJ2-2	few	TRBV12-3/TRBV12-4	TGTGCCAGCATGTCGAATAGGGGCTTCGCCGGGGAGCTGTTTTTT	CASMSNRGFAGELFF
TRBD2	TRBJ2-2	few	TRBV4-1	TGCGCCAGCAGCCAAGATCAGCGGGGGCCACCTGGGGAGCTGTTTTTT	CASSQDQRGPPGELFF
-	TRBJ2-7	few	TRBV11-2	TGTGCCAGCAGCCCGGTACAGGGGAGGTACGAGCAGTACTTC	CASSPVQGRYEQYF
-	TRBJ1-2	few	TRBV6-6	TGTGCCACCTCCCAGACCATCTATGGCTACACCTTC	CATSQTIYGYTF
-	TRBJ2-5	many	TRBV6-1	TGTGCCAGCAGCCCCGGGGTAAGGGGTGGAGAGACCCAGTACTTC	CASSPGVRGGETQYF
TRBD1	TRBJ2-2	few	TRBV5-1	TGCGCCAGCAGCCCCAAGGCCGGGACAGGGGTACCCGGGGAGCTGTTTTTT	CASSPKAGTGVPGELFF
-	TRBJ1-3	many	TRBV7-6	TGTGCCAGCAGCTCGGGTTTCTCTGGAAACACCATATATTTT	CASSSGFSGNTIYF
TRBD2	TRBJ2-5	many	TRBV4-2	TGTGCCAGCAGCCAAGCTAGCGGGGGCGGGAAAGAGACCCAGTACTTC	CASSQASGGGKETQYF
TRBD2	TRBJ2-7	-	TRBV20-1	TGCAGTGCTATTACTAGCGGGGGGGCCTACGAGCAGTACTTC	CSAITSGGAYEQYF
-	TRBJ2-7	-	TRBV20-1	TGCAGTGCTAGTGAGGGGGAGAACTACGAGCAGTACTTC	CSASEGENYEQYF
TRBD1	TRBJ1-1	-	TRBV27	TGTGCCAGCAGCTCGGGACAGGGATACACTGAAGCTTTCTTT	CASSSGQGYTEAFF
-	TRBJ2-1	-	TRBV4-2	TGTGCCAGCAGCCCCGAAGTCTGGGCCGAGCAGTTCTTC	CASSPEVWAEQFF
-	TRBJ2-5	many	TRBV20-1	TGCAGTGCCGTGCCCAGCATCACAGCATCCCAAGAGACCCAGTACTTC	CSAVPSITASQETQYF
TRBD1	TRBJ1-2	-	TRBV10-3	TGTGCCACCACTATGGGGGGACAGGGGGACTATGGCTACACCTTC	CATTMGGQGDYGYTF
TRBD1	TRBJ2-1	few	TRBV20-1	TGCAGTGCTGCACCCGGGACAGGGGGCCAAGCTGAGCAGTTCTTC	CSAAPGTGGQAEQFF
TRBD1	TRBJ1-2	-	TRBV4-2	TGTGCCAGCAGCCAAGAGCAGGGGGCTCGAAATGGCTACACCTTC	CASSQEQGARNGYTF
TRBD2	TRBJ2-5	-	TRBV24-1	TGTGCCACCAGTGAGGGTGGACTAGCGGACACCCAAGAGACCCAGTACTTC	CATSEGGLADTQETQYF
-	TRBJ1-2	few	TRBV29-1	TGCAGCGTTGAAGCTACCGGGTCTCACTATGGCTACACCTTC	CSVEATGSHYGYTF
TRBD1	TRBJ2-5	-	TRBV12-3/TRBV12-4	TGTGCCAGCACCGAGGGTCAGGGGGCTGGGGAGACCCAGTACTTC	CASTEGQGAGETQYF
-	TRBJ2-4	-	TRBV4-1	TGCGCCAGCAGCCAGAACAGTGGGGGGGGCCTTCTAGCCAAAAACATTCAGTACTTC	CASSQNSGGGLLAKNIQYF
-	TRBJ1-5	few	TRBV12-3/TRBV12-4	TGTGCCAGCAGTTTCGGTAGGTCCAGTTTTCTGCCCCAGCATTTT	CASSFGRSSFLPQHF
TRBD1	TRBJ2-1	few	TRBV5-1	TGCGCCAGCAGCTGGGGACAGGGCAATGAGCAGTTCTTC	CASSWGQGNEQFF
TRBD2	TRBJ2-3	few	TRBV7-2	TGTGCCAGTGAGAGCGGGGGCTCGGCAGATACGCAGTATTTT	CASESGGSADTQYF
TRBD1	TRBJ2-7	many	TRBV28	TGTGCCAGCAGGGAACCGGGACAGTCCTACGAGCAGTACTTC	CASREPGQSYEQYF
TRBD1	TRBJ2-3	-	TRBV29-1	TGCAGCGTGTTGGACAGGGGGACAGATACGCAGTATTTT	CSVLDRGTDTQYF
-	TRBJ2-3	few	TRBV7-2	TGTGCCAGCAGCTCCTTGGGGGGCGTGGGAGATACGCAGTATTTT	CASSSLGGVGDTQYF
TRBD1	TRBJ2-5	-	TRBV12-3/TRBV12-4	TGTGCCAGCAGTGAAACGGACAGGCTCAGAGAGACCCAGTACTTC	CASSETDRLRETQYF
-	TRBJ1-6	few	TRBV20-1	TGCAGTGCCCTTCCAGTCACAGGGTATCGTTCACCCCTCCACTTT	CSALPVTGYRSPLHF
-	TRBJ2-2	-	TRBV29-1	TGCAGCGTTGCAGGGGGAGGGAACACCGGGGAGCTGTTTTTT	CSVAGGGNTGELFF
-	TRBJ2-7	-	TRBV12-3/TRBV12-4	TGTGCCAGCAGTATGACTAGTAATTTCTACGAGCAGTACTTC	CASSMTSNFYEQYF
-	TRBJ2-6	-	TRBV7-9	TGTGCCAGCACCATAGTCTCTGGGGCCAACGTCCTGACTTTC	CASTIVSGANVLTF
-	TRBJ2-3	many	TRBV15	TGTGCCACCAGCAGGACCCTTCTACTAGGAAGCACAGATACGCAGTATTTT	CATSRTLLLGSTDTQYF
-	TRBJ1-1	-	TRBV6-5	TGTGCCAGCAGTTCACCCCCAGGGGTGAGGGCGGCTGAAGCTTTCTTT	CASSSPPGVRAAEAFF
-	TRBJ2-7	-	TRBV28	TGTGCCAGCAGAGAGCAGGGTGGGATCTACGAGCAGTACTTC	CASREQGGIYEQYF
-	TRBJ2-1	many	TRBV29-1	TGCAGCGTTGGCCTTGCTAGGTGGAATGAGCAGTTCTTC	CSVGLARWNEQFF
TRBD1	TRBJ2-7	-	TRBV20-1	TGCAGTGCTAGACAGGGGGCCGGCGAGCAGTACTTC	CSARQGAGEQYF
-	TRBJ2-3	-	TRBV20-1	TGCAGTGGGGAGTGGGCCACAGATACGCAGTATTTT	CSGEWATDTQYF
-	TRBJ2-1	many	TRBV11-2	TGTGCCAGCAGCTTAGTTTGGGGAAACAATGAGCAGTTCTTC	CASSLVWGNNEQFF
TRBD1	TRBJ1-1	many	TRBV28	TGTGCCAGTAGGGGACAGGGTGGCACTGAAGCTTTCTTT	CASRGQGGTEAFF
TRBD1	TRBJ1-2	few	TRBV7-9	TGTGCCAGCAGCTTAGAAATGACAGGGGGCGATGGCTACACCTTC	CASSLEMTGGDGYTF
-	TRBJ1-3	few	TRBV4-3	TGCGCCAGCAGCCAAGATCTTCGGGGAAACACCATATATTTT	CASSQDLRGNTIYF
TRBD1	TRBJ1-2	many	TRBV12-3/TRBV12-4	TGTGCCAGCAGTTTTGCTACAGGGGCTTCGGATGGCTACACCTTC	CASSFATGASDGYTF
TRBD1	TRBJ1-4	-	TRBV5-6	TGTGCCAGCAGCTGGACAGGGTTTGGTAATGAAAAACTGTTTTTT	CASSWTGFGNEKLFF
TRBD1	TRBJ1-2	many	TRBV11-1	TGTGCCAGCAGCTTGGAGGGGGCGGCTACCCCCATAAACTATGGCTACACCTTC	CASSLEGAATPINYGYTF
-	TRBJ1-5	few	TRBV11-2	TGTGCCAGCAGCTCTCAAACTAGCAATCAGCCCCAGCATTTT	CASSSQTSNQPQHF
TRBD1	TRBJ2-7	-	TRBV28	TGTGCCAGCAGTTTAGGGACAGGGGGAGTACACGAGCAGTACTTC	CASSLGTGGVHEQYF
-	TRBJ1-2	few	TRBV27	TGTGCCAGCAGTTTATTCGGGGCAGGGGATTCGAACTATGGCTACACCTTC	CASSLFGAGDSNYGYTF
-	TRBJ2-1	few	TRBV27	TGTGCCAGCAGTTACGACAGGTCCTACAATGAGCAGTTCTTC	CASSYDRSYNEQFF
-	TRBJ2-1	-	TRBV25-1	TGTGCCAGCAGGTCCCCGGGGACGCAGTCCTACAATGAGCAGTTCTTC	CASRSPGTQSYNEQFF
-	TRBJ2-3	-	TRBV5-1	TGCGCCAGCAGCTTTGGGACGCTGAAGTTCACAGATACGCAGTATTTT	CASSFGTLKFTDTQYF
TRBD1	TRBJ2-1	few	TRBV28	TGTGCCAGCAGTTTAGAGACAGGGGGCTCGTACAATGAGCAGTTCTTC	CASSLETGGSYNEQFF